This T cell receptor beta chain comes out of a study of ipilimumab plus nivolumab after autologous stem cell transplantation. Study details: Median doses per patient: roughly 5 ipilimumab, about 8 nivolumab. The myeloma cohort included high-risk transplant-naive patients and patients relapsing within 3 years of a first autologous transplant.

Germline V gene data show CDR1 as SNHLY and CDR2 as FYNNEI. V was cut by 6 bases and J by 0 bases, with 12 bases left in between. The CDR3 covers 14 residues. Worth noting for this clone: What it binds is unknown.

Points from the study as a whole: Authors suggest TCR repertoire, Treg phenotype and gut microbiota support further study.

TCRdb's copy holds only in-frame clones and misses some; the assay was immunoSEQ multiplex PCR. The table has 9,500 to 10,000 clones, roughly 69% seen once. Starting 14 to 28 days after autologous transplant, ipilimumab 1 mg/kg was given. The source material was PBMCs, sampled in a trial of ipilimumab plus nivolumab as post-transplant consolidation. This clonotype was sampled from a female donor with multiple myeloma. The rearrangement joins TRBV2 to TRBJ2-7; weak D call: TRBD1 (5 bases). The CDR3: CASSGQGTSYEQYF. The CDR3 coding sequence is TGTGCCAGCAGCGGTCAGGGAACCTCCTACGAGCAGTACTTC.